This paragraph covers one T cell receptor beta chain sequence. Time point described: after trial treatment. The treatment is: LDRT plus nivolumab, ipilimumab, low-dose cyclophosphamide and aspirin (RACIN trial). This sample was included in a study of low-dose radiotherapy and immunotherapy resistance in tumors. The CDR3 sequence is 13 residues long. V lost 0 bases and J lost 3, with 6 bases in between. Germline V gene sequence: CDR1 LGHNA, CDR2 YNFKEQ. Covering alpha and beta chains, TRAV- and TRBV-specific primers were used for the first-strand cDNA. Both a constant-region primer and a V-primer adapter served to amplify TCRs across 15 to 25 PCR cycles. TCRdb re-derived calls from the reads in MiXCR, one entry per CDR3 protein. The sample holds about 84,000 distinct CDR3 sequences, about a sixth seen once.

Sequenced material: PBMCs, taken after low-dose radiotherapy plus immunotherapy. V usage is TRBV4-2 and J usage is TRBJ2-7; D remains ambiguous. The sequence was obtained from a male donor with prostate cancer. This CDR3 reads CASSQDSIYEQYF. DNA for the CDR3: TGTGCCAGCAGCCAAGATTCCATCTACGAGCAGTACTTC.